The 7 T cell receptor beta chains presented below share a single source sample, sequenced in a study of OX40 agonist ivuxolimab in advanced cancers. Profiled with immunoSEQ multiplex PCR; TCRdb holds only in-frame clones, not every one. The sample records tens of thousands of clones, just over 90% being singletons. The material was CD4+ or CD8+ T cells sorted from blood, obtained in a trial of the OX40 agonist ivuxolimab. The source of these receptors is an adult with an advanced solid tumor such as melanoma, head and neck, liver or kidney cancer.

V usage is TRBV7-9 and J usage is TRBJ1-1, with unresolved D. The germline V gene encodes CDR1 SEHNR and CDR2 FQNEAQ (reference sequence). The germline V and J ends were trimmed by 4 bases and 0 bases, with 6 bases remaining between them. The CDR3 spans 13 residues. The CDR3: CASSSMLNTEAFF. The DNA of the CDR3 is TGTGCCAGCAGCTCGATGTTGAACACTGAAGCTTTCTTT.

The CDR3 spells CASSQSGQAIYNEQFF. The CDR3 nucleotides are TGTGCCAGCAGCCAGTCGGGACAGGCCATCTACAATGAGCAGTTCTTC. The chain has TRBV5-6 and TRBJ2-1; 8 positions agree with TRBD1. This CDR3 is 16 amino acids long. The J segment lost 3 bases and the V segment lost 4 bases, leaving 9 bases of the junction unmatched. Germline V gives CDR1 SGHDT, CDR2 YYEEEE.

The rearrangement uses TRBV25-1 and TRBJ2-1, with D perhaps matching TRBD2 (7 bases). This CDR3 has 15 residues. V lost 3 bases to trimming and J lost 8 bases, with 17 bases between them. Germline CDR1 and CDR2: MGHDK and SYGVNS. The CDR3 sequence: CASSDTLGGRDEQFF. CDR3 in DNA: TGTGCCAGCAGTGACACCTTGGGGGGGCGGGATGAGCAGTTCTTC.

This clone was observed once. The genes are TRBV29-1 and TRBJ2-3, with 7 bases aligning to TRBD2. V lost 5 bases to trimming and J lost 6 bases; unmatched junction nucleotides: 8. Germline V CDR1 and CDR2: SQVTM, ANQGSEA. The CDR3 sequence is 13 residues long. The CDR3 here is CSVTGLEGDTQYF. In DNA, the CDR3 is TGCAGCGTTACCGGACTAGAGGGGGATACGCAGTATTTT.

The chain combines TRBV13 with TRBJ1-2; no reliable D call. The CDR3 contains 14 residues. Germline lookup yields CDR1 PRHDT and CDR2 FYEKMQ (reference sequence). V lost 8 bases and J lost 6, with 19 bases in between. The CDR3 loop reads CASSHPGTWDGYTF. The CDR3 nucleotides are TGTGCCAGCTCCCACCCGGGAACTTGGGATGGCTACACCTTC. The full variable domain, completed using reference TRBV13 and TRBJ1-2, is AAGVIQSPRHLIKEKRETATLKCYPIPRHDTVYWYQQGPGQDPQFLISFYEKMQSDKGSIPDRFSAQQFSDYHSELNMSSLELGDSALYFCASSHPGTWDGYTFGSGTRLTVV.

CDR3 nucleotides: TGTGCCAGCAGTCAAGGACCCCTTAACGAGCAGTACTTC. Translation: CASSQGPLNEQYF. The chain uses TRBV6-1 and TRBJ2-7; D ambiguous. The germline V gene has CDR1 MNHNS and CDR2 SASEGT. The length of the CDR3 is 13 residues. Trimming shortened V by 5 bases and J by 5 bases, and 13 bases separated the two germline ends.

The chain is built from TRBV6-5 and TRBJ2-7; D gene unclear. CDR1 and CDR2 (germline): MNHEY, SVGAGI. V dropped 6 bases and J dropped 6 bases, with 9 bases sitting between them. This CDR3 contains 11 residues. The CDR3 protein is CASRWGIEQYF. The CDR3 DNA reads TGTGCCAGCAGATGGGGTATCGAGCAGTACTTC.